This T cell receptor (beta chain) was sequenced during a study of Ad26.COV2.S vaccination and SARS-CoV-2 variants. The wider study: The Ad26.COV2.S arm of the COV1001 trial was where the donor was placed. Ad26.COV2.S, an intramuscular injection, was given once or twice 56 days apart. Findings of the study overall: Reports say spike-specific CD8+ and CD4+ T cell responses covered substantial breadth after vaccination.

Trimming removed 4 bases at V and 7 bases at J, with 14 bases between. This CDR3 region has 13 residues. In germline, CDR1 is GTSNPN, CDR2 SVGIG (reference sequence). Using immunoSEQ multiplex PCR, the repertoire was profiled, and TCRdb retains in-frame clones only, with some absent. The sample holds some 410,000 clones; about 92% are singletons and the top ten take approximately 1.6%. This clone was detected a few times. No antigen is known for it. Treatment of the sample: approximately 18 received Ad26.COV2.S at low or high dose, single or two shots; 5 received placebo; per-sample allocation not given. Day 63 after the first vaccine or placebo injection was the time point for sampling. An Ad26 vector carrying the Wuhan-strain SARS-CoV-2 spike served as the vaccine.

The receptor was derived from a person between 18 and 65 years old who received the Ad26.COV2.S COVID-19 vaccine or a placebo. This specimen consisted of peripheral blood, obtained in a trial of Ad26.COV2.S vaccine versus placebo. V is TRBV30 and J is TRBJ2-1, with D perhaps matching TRBD1 (6 bases). Here the CDR3 DNA reads TGTGCCTGGACCCAAATCAGGGGTAATGAGCAGTTCTTC. Protein product: CAWTQIRGNEQFF.